This entry lists 14 T cell receptor beta chains sequenced from one sample in a study of blood T cell repertoires in COVID-19. The table came from immunoSEQ multiplex PCR; TCRdb's copy has only in-frame clones and leaves some out. The sample includes around 140,000 clones, 88% of them seen just once. Sequencing was performed on peripheral blood. These receptors all come from a man between 70 and 80 years old with acute or convalescent COVID-19.

The V gene is TRBV7-9, the J gene TRBJ1-3, with D perhaps matching TRBD1 (6 bases). Per the germline V gene, CDR1 is SEHNR and CDR2 is FQNEAQ (reference sequence). The CDR3 is made up of 16 amino acids. Trimming pared 4 bases from V and 0 bases from J, leaving 13 bases between. CDR3 nucleotides: TGTGCCAGCAGCTCATGGGGGCAGAGCTCTGGAAACACCATATATTTT. The encoded protein is CASSSWGQSSGNTIYF.

The rearrangement links TRBV7-6 to TRBJ1-4; 9 bases agree with TRBD1. This CDR3 has 18 residues. Looked up from germline, CDR1 is SGHVS and CDR2 is FNYEAQ. V lost 5 bases to trimming and J lost 0 bases; unmatched junction nucleotides: 10. CDR3 in amino acids: CASSPLPGQGTTNEKLFF. The CDR3 region has the DNA TGTGCCAGCAGCCCCCTCCCGGGACAGGGAACAACTAATGAAAAACTGTTTTTT.

This clone occurred a few times. The CDR3, as DNA: TGTGCCAGCAGTTTGTATGGGCAAGGCTATGGCTACACCTTC. Its translation is CASSLYGQGYGYTF. V usage is TRBV28 and J usage is TRBJ1-2; no firm D call. The CDR3 loop spans 14 amino acids. V lost 3 bases, J lost 4 bases, and 12 bases lay in between. Germline CDR1 and CDR2: MDHEN and SYDVKM.

The chain recombines TRBV5-1 with TRBJ2-1; possibly TRBD2 for D (5 bases). Trimming stripped 4 bases from V and 7 bases from J, with 21 bases between. The CDR3 has 16 amino acids. CDR1 and CDR2 from the germline V gene are SGHRS and YFSETQ. The CDR3 region is CASSIFSDTSRNEQFF. The CDR3 nucleotides are TGCGCCAGCAGCATATTTAGCGATACTTCGCGGAATGAGCAGTTCTTC.

The CDR3 nucleotides are TGTGCCAGCAGCCCCTCGACGGGAGGGTACTCCTACGAGCAGTACTTC. Its translation: CASSPSTGGYSYEQYF. The chain couples TRBV3-1 (or the pseudogene TRBV3-2) to TRBJ2-7; 8 bases agree with TRBD2. V trimming: 4 bases; J trimming: 0 bases; junction bases outside the gene matches: 8. The CDR3 contains 16 residues. The germline V gene encodes CDR1 LGHDT and CDR2 YNNKEL (reference sequence).

Here the CDR3 DNA reads TGTGCCAGCAGCCCGTTCGGCGGGAACACTGAAGCTTTCTTT. Amino acid sequence: CASSPFGGNTEAFF. The J gene is TRBJ1-1, the V gene TRBV3-1 (or the pseudogene TRBV3-2); D call uncertain. The CDR3 totals 14 residues. The germline CDR1 and CDR2 sequences are LGHDT and YNNKEL (reference sequence). The germline V and J ends were trimmed by 4 bases and 1 base, with 10 bases remaining between them.

This chain links TRBV19 with TRBJ1-1; the D gene is possibly TRBD1 (5 bases). CDR3 length: 13 residues. From germline, CDR1 is LNHDA and CDR2 SQIVND (reference sequence). V lost 4 bases to trimming and J lost 5 bases, with 11 bases between them. The CDR3 DNA reads as TGTGCCAGTAGTAACCAGGGTACGACTGAAGCTTTCTTT. Translation: CASSNQGTTEAFF.

The chain has TRBV5-1 and TRBJ2-7, with a weak D call TRBD2 (5 bases). CDR1 is SGHRS, CDR2 YFSETQ, per germline. The CDR3 contains 13 residues. Between the trimmed V and J ends, which lost 8 bases and 2 bases, there was a span of 14 bases. The CDR3 reads CARLEIPPYEQYF. For the CDR3, the DNA is TGCGCCAGACTAGAGATCCCACCCTACGAGCAGTACTTC.

V and J are TRBV19 and TRBJ1-2; 7 bases agree with TRBD1. After removal of 8 bases from V and 7 bases from J, the junction contained 10 bases not matched to a gene. Germline CDR1 is LNHDA and CDR2 is SQIVND (reference sequence). This CDR3 is 13 amino acids long. CDR3 DNA sequence: TGTGCCAGTGAGCAGAGGGGGCCCGGTGGCTACACCTTC. Its translation: CASEQRGPGGYTF.

The chain combines TRBV28 with TRBJ1-5; 7 nucleotides match TRBD1. The germline V gene encodes CDR1 MDHEN and CDR2 SYDVKM. The CDR3 covers 13 residues. With V trimmed by 7 bases and J by 5 bases, 5 bases remained unmatched. Written as DNA, the CDR3 is TGTGCCAGCACCTGGACAGGCTATCAGCCCCAGCATTTT. Its protein is CASTWTGYQPQHF.

The chain has TRBV28 and TRBJ2-1; 8 bases map to TRBD1. CDR3 length: 14 residues. V lost 4 bases, J lost 5 bases, and 4 bases stayed unmatched. The germline V gene has CDR1 MDHEN and CDR2 SYDVKM. CDR3 protein: CASSSGQAHNEQFF. DNA of the CDR3: TGTGCCAGCAGTTCGGGACAGGCCCACAATGAGCAGTTCTTC.

The chain is built from TRBV7-9 and TRBJ1-1; TRBD1 matches at 7 bases. The CDR3 has 11 amino acids. V gave up 3 bases and J gave up 10 bases; unmatched junction bases: 2. Per germline, CDR1 SEHNR and CDR2 FQNEAQ (reference sequence). CDR3: CASSLTGPAFF. The CDR3 nucleotides read TGTGCCAGCAGCTTGACAGGGCCAGCTTTCTTT. The whole variable domain, filled in from reference TRBV7-9 and TRBJ1-1, reads DTGVSQNPRHKITKRGQNVTFRCDPISEHNRLYWYRQTLGQGPEFLTYFQNEAQLEKSRLLSDRFSAERPKGSFSTLEIQRTEQGDSAMYLCASSLTGPAFFGQGTRLTVV.

CDR3 sequence: CASSLKGGIVTDTQYF. The CDR3, as DNA: TGTGCCAGCAGCTTAAAGGGGGGGATTGTCACAGATACGCAGTATTTT. The chain is built from TRBV7-9 and TRBJ2-3; D is possibly TRBD2 (7 bases). Germline V gene data show CDR1 as SEHNR and CDR2 as FQNEAQ (reference sequence). V shed 2 bases and J shed 2 bases, with 14 bases lying between them. The CDR3 is 16 amino acids. Full variable domain (outside the CDR3, taken from reference TRBV7-9 and TRBJ2-3): DTGVSQNPRHKITKRGQNVTFRCDPISEHNRLYWYRQTLGQGPEFLTYFQNEAQLEKSRLLSDRFSAERPKGSFSTLEIQRTEQGDSAMYLCASSLKGGIVTDTQYFGPGTRLTVL.

This clone was detected only once. The chain employs TRBV2 and TRBJ2-5; 13 bases fit TRBD2. The trim removed 4 bases at V and 3 bases at J, leaving 14 bases unmatched. From germline, CDR1 is SNHLY and CDR2 FYNNEI. CDR3 length: 19 amino acids. This chain's CDR3 is CASSGIYQGLAGVEETQYF. The CDR3 DNA reads as TGTGCCAGCAGTGGGATATACCAAGGACTAGCGGGGGTGGAAGAGACCCAGTACTTC.